The clone carrying this T cell receptor (beta chain) was recorded at least ten times. Antigen specificity is unknown. V lost 5 bases and J lost 3; bases outside the gene matches: 5. The CDR3 consists of 15 residues. Germline loops: CDR1 SEHNR, CDR2 FQNEAQ (reference sequence). Breast cancer patients provided tissue from their axillary draining lymph nodes. The entry originates in a study of breast tumors, draining lymph nodes, adjacent tissues. TCRdb used MiXCR to reprocess the multiplex PCR reads, holding one entry per CDR3 protein. The sample lists tens of thousands of distinct CDR3 sequences, approximately 29% occurring once. The study, taken as a whole, reports: Compared with lymph nodes, tumors were less diverse; compared with nontumor tissue, more.

The sequence derives from a female donor with breast cancer. Some clones in this sample may be carry-over from other donors' samples. The sequencing input was axillary lymph node tissue. The chain carries TRBV7-9 and TRBJ2-7, with 12 positions matching TRBD2. CDR3 coding DNA: TGTGCCAGCAGCCAGTCTAGCGGGAGGGACTACGAGCAGTACTTC. Translation: CASSQSSGRDYEQYF.